This T cell receptor (beta chain) was found in a study of shared clonotypes between healthy human individuals. The CDR3 is made up of 15 amino acids. Germline V lookup: CDR1 SGHRS, CDR2 YFSETQ. J lost 7 bases, V lost 0 bases, and 10 bases had no gene match. The protocol was immunoSEQ multiplex PCR, while the TCRdb copy is restricted to in-frame clones and leaves out a portion. The sample holds more than 2 million clones, approximately 96% seen once. The sample was naive CD4+ T cells sorted from blood. Subset in this sample: CD45RA+ positively selected. V gene TRBV5-1 combines with J gene TRBJ2-7, with 7 bases fitting TRBD1. This clonotype was obtained from a man aged 18 to 30 in good health. The CDR3 sequence is CASSLEPTGVGEQYF. The CDR3 nucleotides read TGCGCCAGCAGCTTGGAGCCCACAGGGGTGGGTGAGCAGTACTTC. Combining the CDR3 with reference TRBV5-1 and TRBJ2-7 gives the whole variable domain KAGVTQTPRYLIKTRGQQVTLSCSPISGHRSVSWYQQTPGQGLQFLFEYFSETQRNKGNFPGRFSGRQFSNSRSEMNVSTLELGDSALYLCASSLEPTGVGEQYFGPGTRLTVT.